This record looks at one TCR beta chain sequence and its context. This entry comes from a study of blood T cell repertoires in COVID-19. Here immunoSEQ multiplex PCR was the method, and the copy in TCRdb shows in-frame clones only, minus some. The sample consists of 200,000 to 250,000 clones, around 85% of them appearing once. Input material: peripheral blood. This TCR was recovered from a woman in her forties or fifties with acute or convalescent COVID-19.

CDR3 DNA: TGCGCCAGCAGCCTTACAGGCACAGATACGCAGTATTTT. Translated: CASSLTGTDTQYF. The rearrangement links TRBV5-1 to TRBJ2-3; D remains unclear. Looked up from germline, CDR1 is SGHRS and CDR2 is YFSETQ. Trimming removed 4 bases at V and 1 base at J, with 7 bases between. The CDR3 consists of 13 residues.